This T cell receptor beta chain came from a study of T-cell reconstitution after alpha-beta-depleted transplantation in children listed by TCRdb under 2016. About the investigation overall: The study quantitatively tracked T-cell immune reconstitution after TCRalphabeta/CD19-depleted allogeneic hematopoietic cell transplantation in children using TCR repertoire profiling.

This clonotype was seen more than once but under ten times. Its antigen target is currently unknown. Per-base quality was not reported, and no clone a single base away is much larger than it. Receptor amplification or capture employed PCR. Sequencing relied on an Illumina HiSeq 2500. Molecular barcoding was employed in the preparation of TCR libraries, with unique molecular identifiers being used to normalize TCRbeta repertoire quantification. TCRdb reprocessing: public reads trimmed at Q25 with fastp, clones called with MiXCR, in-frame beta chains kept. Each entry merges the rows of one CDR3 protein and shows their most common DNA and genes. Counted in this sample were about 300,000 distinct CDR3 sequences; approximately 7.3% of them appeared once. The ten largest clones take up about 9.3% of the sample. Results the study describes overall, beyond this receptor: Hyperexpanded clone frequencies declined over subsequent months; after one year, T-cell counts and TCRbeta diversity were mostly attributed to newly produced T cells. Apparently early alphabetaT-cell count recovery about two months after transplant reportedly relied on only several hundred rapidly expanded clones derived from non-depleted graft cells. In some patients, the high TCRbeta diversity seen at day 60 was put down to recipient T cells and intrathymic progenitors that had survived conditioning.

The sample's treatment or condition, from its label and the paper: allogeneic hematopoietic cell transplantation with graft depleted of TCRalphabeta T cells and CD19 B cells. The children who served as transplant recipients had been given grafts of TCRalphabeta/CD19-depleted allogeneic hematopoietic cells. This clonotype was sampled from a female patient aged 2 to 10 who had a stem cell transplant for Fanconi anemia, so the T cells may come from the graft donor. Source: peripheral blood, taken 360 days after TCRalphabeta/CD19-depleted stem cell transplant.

The nucleotide sequence reads TGTGCCAGCAGCCTACAGGTTACCTACGAGCAGTACGTC. Translated, this gives CASSLQVTYEQYV. The chain joins TRBV11-2 to TRBJ2-7; a weak D assignment points to TRBD1 (5 bases agree). The cysteine opens and the valine closes a CDR3 of 13 amino acids. CDR3 DNA is the only sequence kept; it has 39 bases, read in frame from the first base. In the germline V gene, CDR1 corresponds to SGHAT and CDR2 to FQNNGV. V is pared back by 5 bases and J by 2 bases, with 10 bases lying between the germline termini.